Shown below are 20 T cell receptor beta chains from a single sample sequenced in a study of response to subunit inactivated influenza vaccine. TCRdb used MiXCR to reprocess the RT-PCR reads, holding one entry per CDR3 protein. Of roughly 170,000 distinct CDR3 sequences in the sample, 7.5% to 10% were seen once. Sequences were derived from non-naive T cells sorted from PBMCs, sampled on the day of vaccination. These receptors were obtained from a man in his fifties who received an inactivated influenza vaccine.

This clonotype was seen at least ten times. The genes are TRBV10-3 and TRBJ2-7; D may be TRBD2 (6 bases). The CDR3 spans 12 residues. The germline V gene has CDR1 ENHRY and CDR2 SYGVKD. The V end was cut by 8 bases, the J end by 2 bases, with 10 bases between. The CDR3 nucleotides read TGTGCCATCGGGACTGGACCCTACGAGCAGTACTTC. Its translation: CAIGTGPYEQYF.

This clonotype has just a few counts. The chain combines TRBV9 with TRBJ2-2, with a tentative D call TRBD2 (5 bases). Germline values: CDR1 SGDLS, CDR2 YYNGEE. With 2 bases removed from V and 4 bases from J, the gap between germline ends came to 9 bases. The CDR3 has 14 amino acids. The CDR3 loop is CASSVQGSTGELFF. The CDR3 DNA is TGTGCCAGCAGCGTCCAAGGGAGCACCGGGGAGCTGTTTTTT.

This sequence joins TRBV2 and TRBJ1-5; TRBD1 matches at 8 bases. J gave up 4 bases and V 6 bases, and 5 bases lay outside the gene matches. CDR1 is SNHLY and CDR2 is FYNNEI in the germline V gene. The CDR3 totals 14 residues. Here the CDR3 reads CASRGDRPNQPQHF. The CDR3 DNA follows: TGTGCCAGCAGGGGGGACAGGCCTAATCAGCCCCAGCATTTT.

This chain joins TRBV12-3 or TRBV12-4 and TRBJ1-1; no reliable D call. Trimming shortened V by 3 bases and J by 0 bases, and 2 bases separated the two germline ends. There are 12 residues in the CDR3. The CDR3 coding sequence is TGTGCCAGCAGTTTCGTGAACACTGAAGCTTTCTTT. Protein: CASSFVNTEAFF.

This clonotype was counted a few times. CDR3 sequence (DNA): TGCGCCAGCGCGCGGGGTCCGACCTACGAGCAGTACTTC. Translated, it gives CASARGPTYEQYF. The chain has TRBV10-2 and TRBJ2-7, with D possibly being TRBD2 (6 bases). Germline CDR1 is WSHSY and CDR2 is SAAADI. The CDR3 covers 13 residues. The ends were cut back, 8 bases at V and 2 bases at J, with 13 bases in the middle.

This clonotype was counted a few times. The V call is TRBV7-9, the J call TRBJ2-1; D assignment may be TRBD1 or TRBD2 (5 bases each). V was shortened by 5 bases and J by 8 bases, with 16 bases between the two germline ends. Germline V lookup: CDR1 SEHNR, CDR2 FQNEAQ (reference sequence). The CDR3 consists of 14 residues. The CDR3 reads CASSPEGRVHEQFF. The CDR3 bases are TGTGCCAGCAGCCCCGAGGGGAGAGTACATGAGCAGTTCTTC.

Notes on this clonotype: The germline gene is not matched at one end of the junction; a read error may be the cause. The chain carries TRBV28 and TRBJ2-7; TRBD1 matches 7 bases. This CDR3 is built from 15 residues. Germline lookup yields CDR1 MDHEN and CDR2 SYDVKM. CDR3 residues: CASSPGQFRSYEQCF. The CDR3 nucleotides are TGTGCCAGCAGTCCGGGACAGTTTAGGTCTTACGAGCAGTGCTTC.

J is TRBJ2-2 and V is TRBV12-3 or TRBV12-4; D remains ambiguous. The V end lost 10 bases, the J end lost 7 bases, and 10 bases lay between the germline ends. There are 11 residues in the CDR3. CDR3 loop: CATQANGELFF. CDR3 in DNA: TGTGCCACCCAAGCGAACGGGGAGCTGTTTTTT.

This clonotype was counted ten times or more. This CDR3 is CASSQGSRGSNTDTQYF. DNA of the CDR3: TGTGCCAGCAGCCAAGGGAGTCGTGGCTCCAACACGGATACGCAGTATTTT. This chain joins TRBV4-2 and TRBJ2-3; no reliable D call. Trimming took off 1 base at V and 6 bases at J, with 20 bases between the two ends. The CDR3 extends over 17 amino acids. Germline-derived CDR1 and CDR2 are LGHNA and YNFKEQ.

This chain links TRBV7-9 with TRBJ1-1; D unresolved. The V gene's germline CDR1 is SEHNR and CDR2 FQNEAQ (reference sequence). This CDR3 region has 13 residues. Deletions cut 2 bases from V and 4 bases from J, with 8 bases between. The CDR3 loop is CASSLNKGTEAFF. The CDR3 DNA reads TGTGCCAGCAGCTTAAATAAAGGCACTGAAGCTTTCTTT.

The chain carries TRBV4-3 and TRBJ2-7, with 9 positions matching TRBD2. Trimming at V came to 4 bases and at J to 3 bases, leaving 7 bases not matched to a gene. Germline CDR1 reads LGHNA; CDR2 reads YSLEER. CDR3 length: 15 residues. CDR3 DNA sequence: TGCGCCAGCAGCCTGGCGTTGACTAGCGGCTACGAGCAGTACTTC. Protein product: CASSLALTSGYEQYF.

This clonotype was recorded at least ten times. The chain links TRBV27 to TRBJ2-3; 8 bases agree with TRBD1. Germline CDR1 MNHEY, CDR2 SMNVEV (reference sequence). V was pared by 5 bases and J by 0 bases, with 4 bases of the junction left unmatched. CDR3 length: 15 residues. The CDR3 loop is CASSLRGQSTDTQYF. The DNA for the CDR3 is TGTGCCAGCAGTCTCAGGGGGCAAAGCACAGATACGCAGTATTTT.

Only a few counts were recorded for this clonotype. The gene calls are TRBV7-9 and TRBJ2-7, with D perhaps TRBD1 (5 bases). From germline, CDR1 is SEHNR and CDR2 FQNEAQ (reference sequence). The CDR3 is made up of 13 amino acids. The ends were cut back, 4 bases at V and 0 bases at J, with 7 bases in the middle. CDR3 nucleotide sequence: TGTGCCAGCAGCTCCAGGGTCTCCTACGAGCAGTACTTC. This sequence encodes CASSSRVSYEQYF. Complete variable domain (other parts from reference TRBV7-9 and TRBJ2-7): DTGVSQNPRHKITKRGQNVTFRCDPISEHNRLYWYRQTLGQGPEFLTYFQNEAQLEKSRLLSDRFSAERPKGSFSTLEIQRTEQGDSAMYLCASSSRVSYEQYFGPGTRLTVT.

By its share, this clonotype is medium-sized. The CDR3 loop reads CATSDLAFGGDNEQFF. CDR3 nucleotide sequence: TGTGCCACCAGTGATTTGGCTTTTGGAGGAGACAATGAGCAGTTCTTC. V usage is TRBV24-1 and J usage is TRBJ2-1, with D maybe TRBD2 (5 bases). This CDR3 has 16 residues. Germline assignment: CDR1 KGHDR and CDR2 SFDVKD. Trimming removed 0 bases at V and 5 bases at J, with 13 bases between.

This clonotype was picked up a small number of times. The V call is TRBV28, the J call TRBJ1-5, with TRBD1 identical over 7 bases. The CDR3 runs to 15 residues. The V gene's germline CDR1 is MDHEN and CDR2 SYDVKM. The trim removed 7 bases at V and 2 bases at J, leaving 8 bases unmatched. The CDR3 loop reads CASTKYTGGNQPQHF. In nucleotides, the CDR3 is TGTGCCAGCACCAAATACACAGGGGGCAATCAGCCCCAGCATTTT.

In its sample, this clonotype was seen many times. The CDR3 DNA sequence: TGCGCCAGCAGCCAAGATTTAGGACTAGGTCGAGACGAGCAGTACTTC. It translates to CASSQDLGLGRDEQYF. The rearrangement links TRBV4-1 to TRBJ2-7; TRBD2 agrees at 7 bases. The CDR3 runs to 16 residues. The germline V gene encodes CDR1 MGHRA and CDR2 YSYEKL. V trimming: 0 bases; J trimming: 5 bases; junction bases outside the gene matches: 10.

This clonotype came up a few times. The CDR3 nucleotides read TGTGCCAGCAGTACCGGGACTAGCGGCGGCACAGATACGCAGTATTTT. Translating it yields CASSTGTSGGTDTQYF. The chain links TRBV2 to TRBJ2-3; 11 nucleotides align to TRBD2. Germline CDR1 is SNHLY and CDR2 is FYNNEI. This CDR3 has 16 amino acids. Trimming at V came to 5 bases and at J to 1 base, leaving 5 bases not matched to a gene.

The V call is TRBV15, the J call TRBJ2-7; D remains ambiguous. Per germline, CDR1 LNHNV and CDR2 YYDKDF (reference sequence). Trimming removed 2 bases at V and 5 bases at J, with 10 bases between. CDR3 length: 13 residues. Here the CDR3 reads CATSRKDIDEQYF. DNA of the CDR3: TGTGCCACCAGCAGAAAAGACATCGACGAGCAGTACTTC.

This clonotype was picked up many times. This rearrangement joins TRBV5-6 to TRBJ1-5; D remains ambiguous. CDR1 and CDR2 (germline): SGHDT, YYEEEE. The CDR3 runs to 14 residues. V lost 0 bases, J lost 4 bases, and 8 bases lay in between. The CDR3 region is CASSLASKNQPQHF. CDR3 DNA sequence: TGTGCCAGCAGCTTGGCCAGTAAGAATCAGCCCCAGCATTTT.

This clonotype has just a few counts. The chain is built from TRBV5-1 and TRBJ2-3, with D hard to call. The length of the CDR3 is 13 residues. CDR1 and CDR2 from the germline V gene are SGHRS and YFSETQ. Trimming cost V 6 bases and J 2 bases, with 10 bases left between them. The CDR3, as DNA: TGCGCCAGCACCGCGGTGATCACAGATACGCAGTATTTT. Amino acid sequence: CASTAVITDTQYF.